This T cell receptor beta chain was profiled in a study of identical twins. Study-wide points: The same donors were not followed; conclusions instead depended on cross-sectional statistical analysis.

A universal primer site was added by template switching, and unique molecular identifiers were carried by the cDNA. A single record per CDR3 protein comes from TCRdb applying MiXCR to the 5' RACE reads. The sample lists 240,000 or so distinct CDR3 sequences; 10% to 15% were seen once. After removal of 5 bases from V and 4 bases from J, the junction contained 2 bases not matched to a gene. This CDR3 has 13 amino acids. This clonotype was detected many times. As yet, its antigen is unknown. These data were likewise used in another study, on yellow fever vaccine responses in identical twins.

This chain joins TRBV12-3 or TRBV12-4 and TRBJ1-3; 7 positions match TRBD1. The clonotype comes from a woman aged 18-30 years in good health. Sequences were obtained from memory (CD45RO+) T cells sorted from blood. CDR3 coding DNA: TGTGCCAGCAGTGGGACAGTGGGAAACACCATATATTTT. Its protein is CASSGTVGNTIYF.